A single sample gave rise to the 2 T cell receptor beta chains below, sequenced in a study of T-cell memory formation after mild COVID-19 (dated by TCRdb to the early 2020s). Receptor amplification or capture employed 5' RACE. TCRdb lists the instrument as Illumina NovaSeq 6000. The raw public reads went through TCRdb reprocessing: fastp at Q25, MiXCR clone calling, in-frame beta chains kept. Rows are unified per CDR3 protein, each entry keeping the most common DNA and genes. This sample holds 80,000 to 90,000 distinct CDR3 sequences; more than 20% were observed only once. The ten largest clones represent under 50% of the sample. The sequencing input was PBMCs or a T cell subset sorted from them (not recorded which). The receptors stem from a man aged 18 to 35 who had mild COVID-19 (a few samples of this study predate the infection). The sample titles of this study are shuffled in the database, so cell type and time point are left out; the donor was told from shared clones.

This clonotype was picked up a small number of times. This sequence joins TRBV7-9 and TRBJ2-3; 8 bases are a match to TRBD2. J lost 2 bases, V lost 5 bases, and 15 bases had no gene match. The germline V gene encodes CDR1 SEHNR and CDR2 FQNEAQ (reference sequence). This CDR3 is 18 amino acids long. The CDR3 coding sequence is TGTGCCAGCAGCGATACTAGCGGCCACGAGGATTTCACAGATACGCAGTATTTT. This translates into CASSDTSGHEDFTDTQYF. The full variable domain, completed using reference TRBV7-9 and TRBJ2-3, is DTGVSQNPRHKITKRGQNVTFRCDPISEHNRLYWYRQTLGQGPEFLTYFQNEAQLEKSRLLSDRFSAERPKGSFSTLEIQRTEQGDSAMYLCASSDTSGHEDFTDTQYFGPGTRLTVL.

This clonotype was observed a handful of times. The chain combines TRBV7-8 with TRBJ1-1, with TRBD1 as a possible D gene (5 bases). The CDR3 is 18 residues long. The ends were cut back, 1 base at V and 5 bases at J, with 23 bases in the middle. The germline CDR1 and CDR2 sequences are SGHVS and FQNEAQ. CDR3 bases: TGTGCCAGCAGCTTAGTCGGGAGGTGGAGTGGGACGAATACTGAAGCTTTCTTT. This sequence encodes CASSLVGRWSGTNTEAFF.